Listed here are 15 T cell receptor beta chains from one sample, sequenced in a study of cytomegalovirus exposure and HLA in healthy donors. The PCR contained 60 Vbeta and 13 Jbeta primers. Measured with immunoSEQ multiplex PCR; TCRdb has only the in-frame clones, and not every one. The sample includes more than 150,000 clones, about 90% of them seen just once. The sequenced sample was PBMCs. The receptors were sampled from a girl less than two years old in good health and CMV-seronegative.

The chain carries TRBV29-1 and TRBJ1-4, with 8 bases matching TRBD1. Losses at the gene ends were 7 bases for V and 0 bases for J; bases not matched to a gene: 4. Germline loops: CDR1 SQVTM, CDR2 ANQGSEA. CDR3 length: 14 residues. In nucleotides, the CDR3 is TGCAGCGCATCGGACAGGGCAACTAATGAAAAACTGTTTTTT. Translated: CSASDRATNEKLFF.

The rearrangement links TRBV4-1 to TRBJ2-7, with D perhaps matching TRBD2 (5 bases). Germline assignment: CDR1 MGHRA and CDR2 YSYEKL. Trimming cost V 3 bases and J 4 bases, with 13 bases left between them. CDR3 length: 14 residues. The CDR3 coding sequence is TGCGCCAGCAGCCACGCACTAGGGCGGTACGAGCAGTACTTC. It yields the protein CASSHALGRYEQYF.

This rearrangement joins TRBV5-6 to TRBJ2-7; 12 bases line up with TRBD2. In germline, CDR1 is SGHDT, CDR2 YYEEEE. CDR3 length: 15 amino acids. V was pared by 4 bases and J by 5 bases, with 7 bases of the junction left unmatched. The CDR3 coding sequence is TGTGCCAGCAGCGACGGGACTAGCGGGCTCGACGAGCAGTACTTC. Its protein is CASSDGTSGLDEQYF. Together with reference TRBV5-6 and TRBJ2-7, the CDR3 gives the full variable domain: DAGVTQSPTHLIKTRGQQVTLRCSPKSGHDTVSWYQQALGQGPQFIFQYYEEEERQRGNFPDRFSGHQFPNYSSELNVNALLLGDSALYLCASSDGTSGLDEQYFGPGTRLTVT.

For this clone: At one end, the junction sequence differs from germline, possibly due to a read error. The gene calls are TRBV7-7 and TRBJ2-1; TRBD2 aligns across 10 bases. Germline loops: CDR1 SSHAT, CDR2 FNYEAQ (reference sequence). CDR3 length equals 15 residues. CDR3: CASSLSGGAYNEQFF. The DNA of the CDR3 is TGTGCTAGCAGCCTCAGCGGGGGGGCCTACAATGAGCAGTTCTTC.

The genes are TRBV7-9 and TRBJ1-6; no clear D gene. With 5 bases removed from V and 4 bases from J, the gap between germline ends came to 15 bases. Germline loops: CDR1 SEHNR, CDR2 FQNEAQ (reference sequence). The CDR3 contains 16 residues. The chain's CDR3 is CASSVTSSAYNSPLHF. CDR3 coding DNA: TGTGCCAGCAGCGTGACATCATCGGCTTATAATTCACCCCTCCACTTT. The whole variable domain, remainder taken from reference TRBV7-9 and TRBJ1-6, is DTGVSQNPRHKITKRGQNVTFRCDPISEHNRLYWYRQTLGQGPEFLTYFQNEAQLEKSRLLSDRFSAERPKGSFSTLEIQRTEQGDSAMYLCASSVTSSAYNSPLHFGNGTRLTVT.

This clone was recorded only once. CDR3 nucleotides: TGTGCCAGCAGCGTAGTTAGCGGGAGGGCCGATGAGCAGTTCTTC. It yields the protein CASSVVSGRADEQFF. The J gene is TRBJ2-1, the V gene TRBV9; 11 bases agree with TRBD2. The CDR3 extends over 15 amino acids. CDR1 and CDR2 (germline): SGDLS, YYNGEE. Trimming removed 0 bases from V and 8 bases from J; junction bases left unmatched: 4.

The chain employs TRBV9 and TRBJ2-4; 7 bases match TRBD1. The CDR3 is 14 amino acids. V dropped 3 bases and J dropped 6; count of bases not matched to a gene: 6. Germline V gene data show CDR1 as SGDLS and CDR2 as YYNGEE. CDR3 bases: TGTGCCAGCAGCGGAGGGGGCCTCGGAAACATTCAGTACTTC. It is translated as CASSGGGLGNIQYF.

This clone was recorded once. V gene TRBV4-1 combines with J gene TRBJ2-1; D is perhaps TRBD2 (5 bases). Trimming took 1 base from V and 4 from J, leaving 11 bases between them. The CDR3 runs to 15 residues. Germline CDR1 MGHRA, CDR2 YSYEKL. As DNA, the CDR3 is TGCGCCAGCAGCCAAGTTGTACTAGTTTACAATGAGCAGTTCTTC. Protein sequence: CASSQVVLVYNEQFF.

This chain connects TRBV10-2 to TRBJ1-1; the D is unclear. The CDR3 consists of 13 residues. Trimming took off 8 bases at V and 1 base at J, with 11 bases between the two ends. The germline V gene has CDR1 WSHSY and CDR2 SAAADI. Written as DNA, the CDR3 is TGCGCCAGCCAACAGCAATCGAACACTGAAGCTTTCTTT. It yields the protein CASQQQSNTEAFF.

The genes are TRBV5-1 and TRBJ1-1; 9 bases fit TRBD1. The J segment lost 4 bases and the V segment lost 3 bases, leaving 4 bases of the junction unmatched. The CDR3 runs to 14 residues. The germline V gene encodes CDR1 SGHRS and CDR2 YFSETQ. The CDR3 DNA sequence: TGCGCCAGCAGCTCGCAGACAGGGGGCACTGAAGCTTTCTTT. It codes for CASSSQTGGTEAFF.

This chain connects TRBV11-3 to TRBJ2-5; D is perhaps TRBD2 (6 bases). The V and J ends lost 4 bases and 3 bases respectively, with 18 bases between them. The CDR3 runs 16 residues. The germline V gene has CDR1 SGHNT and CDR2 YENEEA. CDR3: CASSSTRGTAKETQYF. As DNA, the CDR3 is TGTGCCAGCAGCTCAACGCGTGGGACTGCGAAAGAGACCCAGTACTTC. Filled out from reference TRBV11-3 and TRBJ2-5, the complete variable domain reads EAGVVQSPRYKIIEKKQPVAFWCNPISGHNTLYWYLQNLGQGPELLIRYENEEAVDDSQLPKDRFSAERLKGVDSTLKIQPAELGDSAVYLCASSSTRGTAKETQYFGPGTRLLVL.

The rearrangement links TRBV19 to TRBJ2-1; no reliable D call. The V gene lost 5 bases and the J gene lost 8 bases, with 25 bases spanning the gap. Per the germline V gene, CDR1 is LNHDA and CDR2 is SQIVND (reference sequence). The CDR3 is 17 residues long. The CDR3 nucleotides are TGTGCCAGTAGTTTTGAACTGATCCTAGTCCTAAACGATGAGCAGTTCTTC. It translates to CASSFELILVLNDEQFF.

The CDR3 loop is CASSEGQGASPLHF. The CDR3 DNA reads TGCGCCAGCAGTGAGGGACAGGGGGCTTCACCCCTCCACTTT. The chain recombines TRBV10-1 with TRBJ1-6, with 11 bases identical to TRBD1. CDR3 length: 14 residues. CDR1 is WNHNN and CDR2 is SYGVQD in the germline V gene (reference sequence). J gave up 9 bases and V 2 bases, and 0 bases lay outside the gene matches.

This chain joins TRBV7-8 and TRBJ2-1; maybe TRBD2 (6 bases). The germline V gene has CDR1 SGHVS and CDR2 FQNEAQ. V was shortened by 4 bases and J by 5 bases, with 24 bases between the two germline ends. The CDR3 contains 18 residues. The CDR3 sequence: CASSSTSRGGIINNEQFF. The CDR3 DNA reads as TGTGCCAGCAGCTCCACTTCGAGAGGCGGGATAATCAACAATGAGCAGTTCTTC.

The CDR3 DNA reads as TGTGCCAGCCGCAGCGACACAGATACGCAGTATTTT. This sequence encodes CASRSDTDTQYF. The chain recombines TRBV6-6 with TRBJ2-3, with D unresolved. Germline-derived CDR1 and CDR2 are MNHNY and SVGAGI (reference sequence). The CDR3 sequence is 12 residues long. V dropped 8 bases and J dropped 2 bases, with 8 bases sitting between them.